The clone carrying this T cell receptor (beta chain) appeared a single time. Its antigen is undetermined. Unique molecular identifiers featured in each of the TCR beta cDNA libraries. Using its own MiXCR run on the PCR reads, TCRdb lists one record per CDR3 protein. The table shows roughly 800,000 distinct CDR3 sequences, with about 45% occurring only once. The data were obtained in a study of post-analysis software for immune sequencing data. Points from the study as a whole: For normalized Chao1 diversity, multiple sclerosis patients scored significantly lower than controls did. Higher frequency in patients than in controls was seen for roughly five TRBV segments, with TRBV5-6, TRBV5-1 and TRBV20-1 among them.

Unmatched junction bases numbered 9, after V lost 5 bases and J lost 3 bases. The CDR3 runs to 16 residues. Germline V lookup: CDR1 MDHEN, CDR2 SYDVKM. Sequenced input: blood. This clonotype was sampled from a girl aged 5 to 17 with multiple sclerosis. The V call is TRBV28, the J call TRBJ2-3; TRBD1 aligns across 9 bases. CDR3 in amino acids: CASSPGQGKGTDTQYF. Here the CDR3 DNA reads TGTGCCAGCAGTCCGGGACAGGGTAAAGGAACAGATACGCAGTATTTT.